The 13 T cell receptor beta chains below come from one sample, sequenced in a study of blood T cell repertoires in COVID-19. Repertoires were generated with immunoSEQ multiplex PCR, while TCRdb's copy carries only in-frame clones and drops some. The sample comprises about 220,000 clones, 70% to 90% of which are singletons, and approximately 0.7% rests with the top ten. The sequenced sample was peripheral blood. Source of these receptors: a man aged 35 to 55 with acute or convalescent COVID-19.

This chain uses TRBV7-2 with TRBJ2-1, with 9 nucleotides matching TRBD2. The CDR3 spans 17 residues. CDR1 and CDR2 from the germline V gene are SGHTA and FQGNSA. J lost 6 bases, V lost 5 bases, and 14 bases had no gene match. CDR3 coding DNA: TGTGCCAGCAGCCTAACTTCCGGGACTAGCTTTTCCAATGAGCAGTTCTTC. As protein: CASSLTSGTSFSNEQFF.

The CDR3 nucleotides are TGTGCCAGCAGCCGACATCGACAGGGCCAAGAGACCCAGTACTTC. This sequence encodes CASSRHRQGQETQYF. The V and J genes are TRBV3-1 (or the pseudogene TRBV3-2) and TRBJ2-5; 7 bases map to TRBD1. CDR3 length equals 15 residues. V dropped 4 bases and J dropped 1; count of bases not matched to a gene: 6. Per germline, CDR1 LGHDT and CDR2 YNNKEL (reference sequence).

The V call is TRBV6-6, the J call TRBJ2-3; the match to TRBD2 covers 13 bases. Germline V gene sequence: CDR1 MNHNY, CDR2 SVGAGI (reference sequence). V dropped 10 bases and J dropped 0; count of bases not matched to a gene: 7. This CDR3 is built from 16 residues. In nucleotides, the CDR3 is TGTGCCACGGGGACTAGCGGGGTGACTAGCACAGATACGCAGTATTTT. This codes for CATGTSGVTSTDTQYF.

This rearrangement joins TRBV28 to TRBJ1-4, with 9 bases identical to TRBD1. CDR1 and CDR2 (germline): MDHEN, SYDVKM. The CDR3 consists of 17 residues. J gave up 8 bases and V 3 bases, and 13 bases lay outside the gene matches. The CDR3 reads CASSLELVGTGREKLFF. The CDR3 region has the DNA TGTGCCAGCAGTTTGGAACTAGTGGGGACAGGGCGGGAAAAACTGTTTTTT.

The gene calls are TRBV7-9 and TRBJ1-1; D ambiguous. Germline CDR1 is SEHNR and CDR2 is FQNEAQ (reference sequence). V was pared by 5 bases and J by 5 bases, with 12 bases between. The CDR3 runs 13 residues. The CDR3 nucleotides read TGTGCCAGCAGCCCTCCTGGGAGAACTGAAGCTTTCTTT. Protein product: CASSPPGRTEAFF.

Remarks on this clone: Other nucleotide sequences in the sample specify the same CDR3. The chain links TRBV6-5 to TRBJ1-1, with 7 bases matching TRBD1. The CDR3 spans 14 residues. Germline CDR1 and CDR2: MNHEY and SVGAGI. V gave up 4 bases and J gave up 2 bases; unmatched junction bases: 4. CDR3 DNA: TGTGCCAGCAGTTCGCGGACAGGAAACACTGAAGCTTTCTTT. Protein sequence: CASSSRTGNTEAFF.

This clone was seen a single time. The genes are TRBV7-3 and TRBJ1-1, with D maybe TRBD1 (5 bases). Per the germline V gene, CDR1 is SGHTA and CDR2 is FQGTGA. The CDR3 length is 15 residues. Trimming took off 0 bases at V and 1 base at J, with 9 bases between the two ends. CDR3 bases: TGTGCCAGCAGCTTAACGGCTCAGGGGAACACTGAAGCTTTCTTT. Encoded protein: CASSLTAQGNTEAFF.

The genes are TRBV2 and TRBJ1-2; TRBD1 matches 10 bases. Germline V gives CDR1 SNHLY, CDR2 FYNNEI. The J segment lost 6 bases and the V segment lost 6 bases, leaving 7 bases of the junction unmatched. CDR3 size: 14 residues. CDR3 in amino acids: CASSPGQGIDGYTF. In nucleotides, the CDR3 is TGTGCCAGCAGCCCGGGACAGGGGATCGATGGCTACACCTTC.

Note on this clone: No conserved phenylalanine or tryptophan ends this CDR3, so it is likely a read error. Because the CDR3's place on the DNA is in doubt, the DNA is left out and the CDR3 is given as listed by TCRdb. This chain connects TRBV28 to TRBJ2-3; TRBD2 is the table's D call and was not checked against the DNA. The CDR3 is 12 residues long, counting both termini. The germline CDR1 and CDR2 sequences are MDHEN and SYDVKM. The CDR3 loop is CASSRPGLAYFS.

This chain links TRBV5-4 with TRBJ1-1; D remains unclear. Germline V gene data show CDR1 as SGHNT and CDR2 as YYREEE (reference sequence). The CDR3 is made up of 12 amino acids. V lost 2 bases and J 3 bases, leaving 5 bases between the germline ends. The DNA for the CDR3 is TGTGCCAGCAGCTTCCGGGACACTGAAGCTTTCTTT. The encoded protein is CASSFRDTEAFF.

The V gene is TRBV19, the J gene TRBJ1-2; TRBD1 aligns across 7 bases. This CDR3 is 15 amino acids long. After removal of 5 bases from V and 4 bases from J, the junction contained 10 bases not matched to a gene. Germline V gene sequence: CDR1 LNHDA, CDR2 SQIVND (reference sequence). The CDR3 sequence is CASSPQSSGGYGYTF. The CDR3 DNA is TGTGCCAGTAGTCCCCAATCCTCAGGGGGCTATGGCTACACCTTC.

The chain links TRBV7-9 to TRBJ2-1, with D possibly matching TRBD2 (5 bases). This CDR3 comprises 16 residues. Per germline, CDR1 SEHNR and CDR2 FQNEAQ (reference sequence). The V and J ends lost 5 bases and 5 bases respectively, with 19 bases between them. In DNA, the CDR3 is TGTGCCAGCAGCACGCAAAGGCGGGCCGGAGACAATGAGCAGTTCTTC. Amino acids: CASSTQRRAGDNEQFF.

The chain couples TRBV19 to TRBJ2-5, with no clear D. From germline, CDR1 is LNHDA and CDR2 SQIVND (reference sequence). Deletions cut 4 bases from V and 1 base from J, with 7 bases between. The CDR3 has 13 amino acids. The CDR3 nucleotides read TGTGCCAGTAGTAACCAGCGCCAAGAGACCCAGTACTTC. Translation: CASSNQRQETQYF.